This T cell receptor (beta chain) came from a study of response to subunit inactivated influenza vaccine. Trimming took off 6 bases at V and 6 bases at J, with 21 bases between the two ends. The germline CDR1 and CDR2 sequences are DFQATT and SNEGSKA (reference sequence). The CDR3 spans 15 residues. TCRdb recomputed calls from the RT-PCR reads with MiXCR, one row per CDR3 protein. The repertoire consists of some 550,000 distinct CDR3 sequences, with under 25% occurring once and the leading ten covering 2.5% to 3%. The same data also went into a second study, on T cells expressing NK-cell markers. That work adds: Beta-chain TCR cDNA was generated via 5'RACE template switching with UMIs.

The material was CD4+ T cells sorted from PBMCs, obtained 12 days after vaccination. The chain couples TRBV20-1 to TRBJ2-4, with no clear D. This receptor was obtained from a man in his fifties or sixties who received an inactivated influenza vaccine. The DNA for the CDR3 is TGCAGTGCCCCCGACTCCTTTAGGTGGGGAAACATTCAGTACTTC. Amino acids: CSAPDSFRWGNIQYF.